This entry concerns a single TCR beta chain. Germline lookup yields CDR1 SQVTM and CDR2 ANQGSEA. This CDR3 has 14 residues. V was clipped by 7 bases and J by 2 bases; unmatched bases: 7. TCRdb keeps only in-frame clones here, not all; method: immunoSEQ multiplex PCR. In the table there are 2 million to 2.5 million clones, around 92% of which are singletons. This sample stems from a study of shared clonotypes between healthy human individuals. The specimen was naive CD4+ T cells from PBMCs. The subset was: CD45RA+ positively selected. The TCR originated in a young man in good health. Some clones in this sample may be carry-over from other donors' samples. The chain has TRBV29-1 and TRBJ2-2, with 7 bases identical to TRBD1. CDR3 nucleotides: TGCAGCGCTAGGACAGGCCTTAACACCGGGGAGCTGTTTTTT. Its translation: CSARTGLNTGELFF.